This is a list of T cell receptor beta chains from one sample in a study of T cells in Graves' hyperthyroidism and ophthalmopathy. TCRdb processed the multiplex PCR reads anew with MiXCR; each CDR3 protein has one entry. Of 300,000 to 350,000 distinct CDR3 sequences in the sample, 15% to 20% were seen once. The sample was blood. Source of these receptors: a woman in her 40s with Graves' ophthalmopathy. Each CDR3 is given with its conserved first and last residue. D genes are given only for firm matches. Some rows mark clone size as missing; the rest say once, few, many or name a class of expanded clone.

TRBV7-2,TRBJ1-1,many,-,CASSLVRVGTEAFF,TGTGCCAGCAGCTTAGTCCGTGTGGGGACTGAAGCTTTCTTT
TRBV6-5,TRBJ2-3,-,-,CASSLTTSDTQYF,TGTGCCAGCAGTTTAACCACCTCAGATACGCAGTATTTT
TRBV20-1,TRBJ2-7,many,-,CSAISGSLYEQYF,TGCAGTGCCATTAGCGGAAGTCTTTACGAGCAGTACTTC
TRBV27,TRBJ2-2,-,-,CASSFGRTGGLFF,TGTGCCAGCAGTTTTGGTCGAACCGGGGGGCTGTTTTTT
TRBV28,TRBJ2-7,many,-,CASSPQSGGRAYEQYF,TGTGCCAGCAGTCCCCAAAGTGGGGGGCGAGCCTACGAGCAGTACTTC
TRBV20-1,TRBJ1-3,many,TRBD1,CSARDPRRDRAGNTIYF,TGCAGTGCTAGAGATCCGAGGCGGGACAGGGCCGGAAACACCATATATTTT
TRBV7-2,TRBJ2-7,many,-,CASSLEASGYEQYF,TGTGCCAGCAGCTTAGAAGCAAGCGGCTACGAGCAGTACTTC
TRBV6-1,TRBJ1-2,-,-,CASSTGAYYGYTF,TGTGCCAGCAGTACCGGGGCTTACTATGGCTACACCTTC
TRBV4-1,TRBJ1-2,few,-,CASSQEEGGWRFPDTF,TGCGCCAGCAGCCAGGAGGAGGGGGGCTGGAGATTTCCGGACACCTTC
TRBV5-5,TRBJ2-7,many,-,CASSLSGDRGIYEQYF,TGTGCCAGCAGCCTCTCCGGGGACCGAGGGATCTACGAGCAGTACTTC
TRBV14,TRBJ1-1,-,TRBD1,CASSQHSGTAAFF,TGTGCCAGCAGCCAACACTCCGGGACAGCAGCTTTCTTT
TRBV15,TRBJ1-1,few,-,CATSRDRSMSGTEAFF,TGTGCCACCAGCAGAGATCGTTCCATGTCGGGCACTGAAGCTTTCTTT
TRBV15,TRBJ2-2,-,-,CATSRDLGLTGELFF,TGTGCCACCAGCAGAGATTTAGGATTGACCGGGGAGCTGTTTTTT
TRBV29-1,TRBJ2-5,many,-,CSVEDKGGRETQYF,TGCAGCGTTGAAGATAAAGGGGGAAGAGAGACCCAGTACTTC
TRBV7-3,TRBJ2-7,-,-,CASSQTGVYEQYF,TGTGCCAGCAGCCAAACAGGAGTTTACGAGCAGTACTTC
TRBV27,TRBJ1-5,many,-,CASSPTGQLDQPQHF,TGTGCCAGCAGTCCGACAGGACAGCTTGATCAGCCCCAGCATTTT
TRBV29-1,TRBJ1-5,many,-,CSVEEGANQPQHF,TGCAGCGTTGAAGAGGGGGCCAATCAGCCCCAGCATTTT
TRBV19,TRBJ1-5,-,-,CASSMVGPQHF,TGTGCCAGTAGTATGGTTGGCCCCCAGCATTTT
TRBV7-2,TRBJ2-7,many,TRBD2,CASSLAVLAGAAAYEQYF,TGTGCCAGCAGCTTAGCGGTTCTAGCGGGGGCAGCCGCCTACGAGCAGTACTTC
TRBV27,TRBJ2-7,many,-,CASSPGKQYF,TGTGCCAGCAGTCCTGGGAAACAGTACTTC
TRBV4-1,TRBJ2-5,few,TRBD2,CASSQGLAGNRETQYF,TGCGCCAGCAGCCAAGGACTAGCGGGCAATAGAGAGACCCAGTACTTC
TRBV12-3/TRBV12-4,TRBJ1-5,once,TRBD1,CASSFETGSNQPQHF,TGTGCCAGCAGTTTCGAGACAGGGTCCAATCAGCCCCAGCATTTT